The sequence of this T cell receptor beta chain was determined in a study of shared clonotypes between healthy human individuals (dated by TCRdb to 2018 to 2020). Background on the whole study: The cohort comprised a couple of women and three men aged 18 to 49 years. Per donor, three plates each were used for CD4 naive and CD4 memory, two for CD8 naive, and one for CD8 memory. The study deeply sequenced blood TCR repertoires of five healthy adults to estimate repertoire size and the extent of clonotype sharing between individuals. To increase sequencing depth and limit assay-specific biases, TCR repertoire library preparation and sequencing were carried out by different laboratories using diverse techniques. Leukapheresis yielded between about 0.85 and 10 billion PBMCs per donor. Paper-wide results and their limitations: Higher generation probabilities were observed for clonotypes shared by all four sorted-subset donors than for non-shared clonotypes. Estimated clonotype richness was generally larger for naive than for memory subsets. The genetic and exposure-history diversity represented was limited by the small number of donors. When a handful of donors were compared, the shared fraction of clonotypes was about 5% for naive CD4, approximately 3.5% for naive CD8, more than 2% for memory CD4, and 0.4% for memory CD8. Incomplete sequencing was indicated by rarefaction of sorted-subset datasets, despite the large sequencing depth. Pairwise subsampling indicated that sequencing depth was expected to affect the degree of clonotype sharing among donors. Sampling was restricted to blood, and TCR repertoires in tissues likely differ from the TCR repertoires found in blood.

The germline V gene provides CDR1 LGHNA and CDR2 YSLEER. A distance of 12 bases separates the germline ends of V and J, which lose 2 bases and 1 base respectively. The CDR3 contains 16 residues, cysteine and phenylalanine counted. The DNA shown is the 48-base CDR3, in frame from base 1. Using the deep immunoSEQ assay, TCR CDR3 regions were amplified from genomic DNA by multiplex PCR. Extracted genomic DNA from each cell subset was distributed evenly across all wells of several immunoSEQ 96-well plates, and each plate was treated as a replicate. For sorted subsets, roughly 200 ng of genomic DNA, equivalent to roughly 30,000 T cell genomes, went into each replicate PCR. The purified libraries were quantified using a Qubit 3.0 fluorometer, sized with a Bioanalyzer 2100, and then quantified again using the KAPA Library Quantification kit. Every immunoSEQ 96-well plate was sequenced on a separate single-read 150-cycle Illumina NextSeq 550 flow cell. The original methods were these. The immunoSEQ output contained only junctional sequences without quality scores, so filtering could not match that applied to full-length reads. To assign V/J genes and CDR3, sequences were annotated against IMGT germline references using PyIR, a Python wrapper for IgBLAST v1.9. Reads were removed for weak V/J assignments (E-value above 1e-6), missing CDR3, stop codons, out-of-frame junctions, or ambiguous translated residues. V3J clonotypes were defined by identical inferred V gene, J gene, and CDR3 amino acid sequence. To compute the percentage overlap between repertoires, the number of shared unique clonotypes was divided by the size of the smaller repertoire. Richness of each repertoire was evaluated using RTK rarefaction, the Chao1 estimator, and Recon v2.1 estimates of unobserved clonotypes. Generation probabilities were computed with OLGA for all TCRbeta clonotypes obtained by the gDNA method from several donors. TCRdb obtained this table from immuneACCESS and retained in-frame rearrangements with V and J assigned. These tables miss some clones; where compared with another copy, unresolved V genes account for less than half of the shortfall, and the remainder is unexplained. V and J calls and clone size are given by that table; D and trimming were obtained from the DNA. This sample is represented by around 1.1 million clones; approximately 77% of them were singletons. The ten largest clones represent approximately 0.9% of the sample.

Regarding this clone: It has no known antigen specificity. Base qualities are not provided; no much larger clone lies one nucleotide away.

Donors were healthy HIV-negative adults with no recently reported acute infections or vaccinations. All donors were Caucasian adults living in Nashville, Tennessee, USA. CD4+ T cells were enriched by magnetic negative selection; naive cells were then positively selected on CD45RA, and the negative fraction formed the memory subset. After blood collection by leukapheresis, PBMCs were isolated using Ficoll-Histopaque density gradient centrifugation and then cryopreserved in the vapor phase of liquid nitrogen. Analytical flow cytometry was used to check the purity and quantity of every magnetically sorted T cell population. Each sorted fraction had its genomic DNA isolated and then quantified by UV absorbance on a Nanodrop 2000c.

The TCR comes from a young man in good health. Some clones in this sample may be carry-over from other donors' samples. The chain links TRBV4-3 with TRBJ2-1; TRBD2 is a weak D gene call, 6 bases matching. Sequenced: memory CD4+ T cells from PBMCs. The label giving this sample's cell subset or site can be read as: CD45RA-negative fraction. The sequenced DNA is TGCGCCAGCAGCCAACGTAGCGGTCCTTCCTACAATGAGCAGTTCTTC. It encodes CASSQRSGPSYNEQFF.